Below, 28 T cell receptor beta chains from the same sample are listed, as sequenced in a study of T cell changes during pregnancy in multiple sclerosis. Libraries were prepared by immunoSEQ multiplex PCR; TCRdb keeps only in-frame clonotypes and omits some of them. Among approximately 32,000 clones listed, roughly 89% were seen once. Source: CD8+ T cells from peripheral blood mononuclear cells, taken in the second trimester of pregnancy. The receptors come from a female donor with multiple sclerosis, enrolled in a pregnancy study.

The chain employs TRBV25-1 and TRBJ2-7, with D tentatively TRBD2 (5 bases). The V gene's germline CDR1 is MGHDK and CDR2 SYGVNS. The V gene lost 6 bases and the J gene lost 7 bases, with 19 bases spanning the gap. CDR3 length: 14 residues. CDR3 sequence (DNA): TGTGCCAGCAGAGCCCGGGGAGATGTGGGTGAGCAGTACTTC. This codes for CASRARGDVGEQYF.

CDR3 nucleotides: TGTGCCAGCTCACCACCGCACAGGGGTAATTCACCCCTCCACTTT. It encodes CASSPPHRGNSPLHF. V gene TRBV18 combines with J gene TRBJ1-6, with 7 bases matching TRBD1. This CDR3 contains 15 residues. V shed 0 bases and J 6 bases; nucleotides not matched to a gene: 2. Germline CDR1 reads KGHSH; CDR2 reads LQKENI.

The gene calls are TRBV27 and TRBJ2-4; 13 positions match TRBD2. Trimming at V came to 4 bases and at J to 0 bases, leaving 6 bases not matched to a gene. Per germline, CDR1 MNHEY and CDR2 SMNVEV (reference sequence). CDR3 length equals 18 residues. CDR3 nucleotide sequence: TGTGCCAGCAGTTCGCGACTAGCGGGGGGACTAGCCAAAAACATTCAGTACTTC. The encoded protein is CASSSRLAGGLAKNIQYF.

The chain has TRBV4-1 and TRBJ1-1; possibly TRBD1 for D (5 bases). Germline CDR1 and CDR2: MGHRA and YSYEKL. The CDR3 has 15 amino acids. V was shortened by 0 bases and J by 4 bases, with 12 bases between the two germline ends. CDR3: CASSQDVGVATEAFF. The DNA for the CDR3 is TGCGCCAGCAGCCAAGATGTAGGGGTCGCCACTGAAGCTTTCTTT.

J is TRBJ2-4 and V is TRBV9, with TRBD2 matching over 7 bases. The length of the CDR3 is 14 residues. V lost 0 bases to trimming and J lost 4 bases; unmatched junction nucleotides: 1. In germline, CDR1 is SGDLS, CDR2 YYNGEE. CDR3 coding DNA: TGTGCCAGCAGCGTAGCCGGGGGGAAAAACATTCAGTACTTC. Residues: CASSVAGGKNIQYF.

The V gene is TRBV7-8, the J gene TRBJ1-1; 7 bases fit TRBD1. The CDR3 has 16 residues. The germline gives CDR1 SGHVS, CDR2 FQNEAQ. The junction had 14 bases not matched to a gene; V was cut back by 7 bases and J by 3 bases. Written as DNA, the CDR3 is TGTGCCAGCACGCTTCGGTGGACAGGCGGAGACACTGAAGCTTTCTTT. Protein: CASTLRWTGGDTEAFF.

The rearrangement joins TRBV10-3 to TRBJ1-1, with TRBD1 matching over 8 bases. V lost 10 bases and J lost 1; bases outside the gene matches: 5. CDR3 length: 13 amino acids. The V gene's germline CDR1 is ENHRY and CDR2 SYGVKD. The CDR3 region has the DNA TGTGCCAGCTGGGGGACAGGGAACACTGAAGCTTTCTTT. Its protein product is CASWGTGNTEAFF.

In this sample, this clone turned up once. DNA of the CDR3: TGTGCCAGCAGTTTAAAGAGGGCCGTGCACGAGCAGTACTTC. Its protein is CASSLKRAVHEQYF. The chain recombines TRBV27 with TRBJ2-7; TRBD2 is a possible D gene (5 bases). In germline, CDR1 is MNHEY, CDR2 SMNVEV (reference sequence). The CDR3 spans 14 residues. V lost 2 bases to trimming and J lost 5 bases, with 13 bases between them.

This clone was seen a single time. This chain joins TRBV6-1 and TRBJ2-4; tentative D call: TRBD2 (6 bases). The germline CDR1 and CDR2 sequences are MNHNS and SASEGT. The CDR3 runs 11 residues. The V end was cut by 7 bases, the J end by 8 bases, with 9 bases between. The CDR3 protein is CASNREDIQYF. The DNA of the CDR3 is TGTGCCAGCAATAGGGAGGACATTCAGTACTTC.

This chain links TRBV5-6 with TRBJ2-1, with 10 bases lining up with TRBD2. This CDR3 has 16 amino acids. CDR1 and CDR2 from the germline V gene are SGHDT and YYEEEE. The junction had 10 bases not matched to a gene; V was cut back by 4 bases and J by 6 bases. DNA of the CDR3: TGTGCCAGCAGCGGCTCTAGCGGGGGCCTATCCAATGAGCAGTTCTTC. It specifies CASSGSSGGLSNEQFF.

This chain joins TRBV30 and TRBJ2-5, with a weak D call TRBD2 (6 bases). Between the trimmed V and J ends, which lost 8 bases and 11 bases, there was a span of 18 bases. Germline lookup yields CDR1 GTSNPN and CDR2 SVGIG (reference sequence). There are 11 residues in the CDR3. The CDR3 nucleotides read TGTGCCGGGGAGGACGCTCGTGAGCAGTACTTC. This encodes CAGEDAREQYF. Based on the CDR3 plus reference TRBV30 and TRBJ2-5, the full variable domain is SQTIHQWPATLVQPVGSPLSLECTVEGTSNPNLYWYRQAAGRGLQLLFYSVGIGQISSEVPQNLSASRPQDRQFILSSKKLLLSDSGFYLCAGEDAREQYFGPGTRLLVL.

This chain's CDR3 is CASSYRWSPNTEAFF. CDR3 bases: TGTGCCAGCAGTTACCGGTGGTCGCCGAACACTGAAGCTTTCTTT. The chain carries TRBV6-5 and TRBJ1-1; no clear D. The CDR3 contains 15 residues. The germline V gene encodes CDR1 MNHEY and CDR2 SVGAGI. Trimming shortened V by 2 bases and J by 1 base, and 11 bases separated the two germline ends.

V is TRBV10-3 and J is TRBJ2-7, with D possibly TRBD1 on 7 matching bases. This CDR3 spans 16 amino acids. The germline V gene has CDR1 ENHRY and CDR2 SYGVKD. Trimming pared 3 bases from V and 3 bases from J, leaving 18 bases between. The CDR3 DNA sequence: TGTGCCATCAGTGACGCGGGGACAGCAGTCCGCTACGAGCAGTACTTC. Its protein is CAISDAGTAVRYEQYF.

The count of this clone is one. The J gene is TRBJ2-1, the V gene TRBV27; weak D call: TRBD1 (6 bases). The germline V gene has CDR1 MNHEY and CDR2 SMNVEV (reference sequence). This CDR3 has 16 residues. Trimming removed 5 bases at V and 8 bases at J, with 22 bases between. The CDR3 is CASSPLGQGNSYEQFF. DNA of the CDR3: TGTGCCAGCAGTCCCCTGGGCCAGGGGAATTCCTATGAGCAGTTCTTC.

The chain is built from TRBV6-1 and TRBJ2-7, with a weak D call TRBD1 (6 bases). The CDR3 covers 17 residues. V shed 4 bases and J shed 0 bases, with 19 bases lying between them. Germline V lookup: CDR1 MNHNS, CDR2 SASEGT. The CDR3 spells CASSGARGPRSSYEQYF. DNA for the CDR3: TGTGCCAGCAGTGGGGCCAGGGGCCCGAGGAGCTCCTACGAGCAGTACTTC.

The V call is TRBV2, the J call TRBJ2-1; 8 bases match TRBD1. Trimming at V came to 1 base and at J to 8 bases, leaving 10 bases not matched to a gene. There are 16 residues in the CDR3. Germline CDR1 reads SNHLY; CDR2 reads FYNNEI. The CDR3 loop is CASSEGAGTGSHEQFF. In nucleotides, the CDR3 is TGTGCCAGCAGTGAAGGGGCCGGGACAGGATCCCATGAGCAGTTCTTC. The whole variable domain, remainder taken from reference TRBV2 and TRBJ2-1, is EPEVTQTPSHQVTQMGQEVILRCVPISNHLYFYWYRQILGQKVEFLVSFYNNEISEKSEIFDDQFSVERPDGSNFTLKIRSTKLEDSAMYFCASSEGAGTGSHEQFFGPGTRLTVL.

The chain joins TRBV9 to TRBJ2-7; perhaps TRBD1 as D (6 bases). The germline V and J ends were trimmed by 4 bases and 1 base, with 9 bases remaining between them. Germline values: CDR1 SGDLS, CDR2 YYNGEE. The CDR3 totals 13 residues. Here the CDR3 reads CASSHRDSYEQYF. In nucleotides, the CDR3 is TGTGCCAGCAGCCACAGGGATTCCTACGAGCAGTACTTC.

This chain connects TRBV9 to TRBJ1-2; perhaps TRBD1 as D (5 bases). Trimming shortened V by 0 bases and J by 2 bases, and 11 bases separated the two germline ends. From germline, CDR1 is SGDLS and CDR2 YYNGEE. This CDR3 has 15 amino acids. The CDR3 spells CASSVADSVNYGYTF. CDR3 in DNA: TGTGCCAGCAGCGTAGCCGACAGTGTGAACTATGGCTACACCTTC.

The CDR3 loop is CASSLEVVGKDTQYF. CDR3 nucleotides: TGTGCCAGCAGCTTGGAAGTGGTGGGCAAAGATACGCAGTATTTT. The chain couples TRBV5-5 to TRBJ2-3; unclear D gene. This CDR3 contains 15 residues. V was trimmed by 0 bases and J by 5 bases, leaving 13 bases between them. Germline V gives CDR1 SGHKS, CDR2 YYEKEE (reference sequence).

This chain joins TRBV7-6 and TRBJ2-5; possibly TRBD2 for D (5 bases). The V end was cut by 1 base, the J end by 5 bases, with 14 bases between. The V gene's germline CDR1 is SGHVS and CDR2 FNYEAQ. CDR3 size: 15 residues. The CDR3 reads CASSLDPRGGETQYF. DNA of the CDR3: TGTGCCAGCAGCTTAGACCCCCGGGGTGGGGAGACCCAGTACTTC.

CDR3 amino acids: CASSLDGGAGRTQYF. DNA of the CDR3: TGTGCCAGCAGCTTAGATGGGGGGGCGGGCCGGACGCAGTATTTT. The chain combines TRBV7-2 with TRBJ2-3, with D possibly matching TRBD2 (7 bases). V shed 1 base and J shed 9 bases, with 17 bases lying between them. The CDR3 has 15 residues. The germline CDR1 and CDR2 sequences are SGHTA and FQGNSA.

This chain links TRBV1 with TRBJ2-5; the table gives TRBD2 as D, unverified against the DNA. TRBV1 represents a pseudogene. The CDR3 contains 19 residues. The CDR3 region is CTSSKEGGAAPRGQETQYF. For the CDR3, the DNA is TGCACCAGCAGCAAAGAGGGGGGGGCGGCTCCAAGGGGGCAAGAGACCCAGTACTTC.

The rearrangement uses TRBV5-5 and TRBJ2-3; a weak D match, TRBD1 (6 bases). The V gene's germline CDR1 is SGHKS and CDR2 YYEKEE (reference sequence). This CDR3 comprises 16 residues. The V and J ends lost 4 bases and 6 bases respectively, with 21 bases between them. The CDR3 nucleotides read TGTGCCAGCAGCCCACCACTTGACAGGATCGAGGATACGCAGTATTTT. Translating gives CASSPPLDRIEDTQYF. The full variable domain, its missing parts supplied by reference TRBV5-5 and TRBJ2-3, is DAGVTQSPTHLIKTRGQQVTLRCSPISGHKSVSWYQQVLGQGPQFIFQYYEKEERGRGNFPDRFSARQFPNYSSELNVNALLLGDSALYLCASSPPLDRIEDTQYFGPGTRLTVL.

V usage is TRBV7-2 and J usage is TRBJ1-2; 7 positions agree with TRBD1. The CDR3 runs to 14 residues. Trimming cost V 5 bases and J 7 bases; bases outside gene matches: 10. The germline CDR1 and CDR2 sequences are SGHTA and FQGNSA. Here the CDR3 reads CASSPSLTGSGYTF. The CDR3 nucleotides are TGTGCCAGCAGCCCGAGCCTGACAGGGAGTGGCTACACCTTC.

CDR3 in DNA: TGTGCCTGGAGTCTCGGACAGGGCGACGAGCAGTACTTC. This translates into CAWSLGQGDEQYF. V and J are TRBV30 and TRBJ2-7; 8 nucleotides line up with TRBD1. Germline V gene data show CDR1 as GTSNPN and CDR2 as SVGIG (reference sequence). This CDR3 region has 13 residues. Trimming at V came to 2 bases and at J to 5 bases, leaving 5 bases not matched to a gene.

The sample holds one count of this clone. This chain connects TRBV9 to TRBJ1-5; 7 bases fit TRBD1. The CDR3 is 14 residues long. V dropped 3 bases and J dropped 2; count of bases not matched to a gene: 2. Germline V lookup: CDR1 SGDLS, CDR2 YYNGEE. CDR3 nucleotides: TGTGCCAGCAGCGGAGGGACAGGCAATCAGCCCCAGCATTTT. This encodes CASSGGTGNQPQHF.

V usage is TRBV2 and J usage is TRBJ1-1, with 7 bases identical to TRBD1. The J segment lost 1 base and the V segment lost 8 bases, leaving 7 bases of the junction unmatched. There are 14 residues in the CDR3. Germline V gives CDR1 SNHLY, CDR2 FYNNEI. The CDR3 sequence is CASLWRDRNTEAFF. CDR3 bases: TGTGCCAGCCTCTGGAGGGACAGGAACACTGAAGCTTTCTTT. The full variable domain, in which reference TRBV2 and TRBJ1-1 provide the parts outside the CDR3, is EPEVTQTPSHQVTQMGQEVILRCVPISNHLYFYWYRQILGQKVEFLVSFYNNEISEKSEIFDDQFSVERPDGSNFTLKIRSTKLEDSAMYFCASLWRDRNTEAFFGQGTRLTVV.

This chain joins TRBV9 and TRBJ1-1; unclear D gene. The CDR3 totals 15 residues. Germline lookup yields CDR1 SGDLS and CDR2 YYNGEE. V lost 0 bases to trimming and J lost 3 bases, with 12 bases between them. CDR3 nucleotides: TGTGCCAGCAGCGTAGAGGCGGGCTGGCACACTGAAGCTTTCTTT. Translated, it gives CASSVEAGWHTEAFF.